The clone carrying this T cell receptor beta chain was found once. The data belong to a study of T cell changes during pregnancy in multiple sclerosis. Germline V gene lookup returns CDR1 DFQATT and CDR2 SNEGSKA (reference sequence). This CDR3 region has 11 residues. Repertoires were generated with immunoSEQ multiplex PCR, while TCRdb's copy carries only in-frame clones and drops some. The sample shows 50,000 to 60,000 clones, around nine tenths of them seen only once. This chain links TRBV20-1 with TRBJ1-2, with 7 bases identical to TRBD1. Sample: CD4+ T cells from peripheral blood mononuclear cells, taken in the third trimester of pregnancy. The clonotype was recovered from a female donor with multiple sclerosis, enrolled in a pregnancy study. In nucleotides, the CDR3 is TGCAGGGCAGCACAGGGGTTTGGCTACACCTTC. This sequence encodes CRAAQGFGYTF.